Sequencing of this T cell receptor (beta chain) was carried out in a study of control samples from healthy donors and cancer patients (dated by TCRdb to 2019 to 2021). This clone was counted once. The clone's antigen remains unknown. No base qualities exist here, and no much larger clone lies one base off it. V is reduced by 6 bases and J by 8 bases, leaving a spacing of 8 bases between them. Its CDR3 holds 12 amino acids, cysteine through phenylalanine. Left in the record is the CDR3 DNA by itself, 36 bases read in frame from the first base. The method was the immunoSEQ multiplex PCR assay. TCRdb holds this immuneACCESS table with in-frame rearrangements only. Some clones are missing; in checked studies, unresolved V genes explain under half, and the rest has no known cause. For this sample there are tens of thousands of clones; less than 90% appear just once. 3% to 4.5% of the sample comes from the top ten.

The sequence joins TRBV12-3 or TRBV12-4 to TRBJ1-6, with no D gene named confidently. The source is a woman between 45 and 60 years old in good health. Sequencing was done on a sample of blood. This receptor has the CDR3 CASSPRDSPLHF. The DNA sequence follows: TGTGCCAGCAGCCCTAGGGATTCACCCCTCCACTTT.